The 16 T cell receptor beta chains reported below all come from one sample, sequenced in a study of vaccination and CD4 T cells after COVID-19. No antigen has been identified for these receptors. At the Johns Hopkins FTIC core, DNA taken from cultured CD4+ T cells was sequenced by way of the Oncomine TCR Beta short-read assay. From the PCR reads, TCRdb called clonotypes with MiXCR, one entry per CDR3 protein. This table holds several thousand distinct CDR3 sequences, 21% found once. The treatment denotes: approximately 9-day PBMC culture with coronavirus spike peptide pools or control peptides (ViraFEST assay). Sample: CD4+ T cells from blood, cultured in vitro, taken after SARS-CoV-2 vaccination. These TCRs come from a human donor who had recovered from COVID-19.

The chain links TRBV7-7 to TRBJ2-2; D remains ambiguous. Trimming cost V 4 bases and J 0 bases, with 6 bases left between them. Germline lookup yields CDR1 SSHAT and CDR2 FNYEAQ (reference sequence). The CDR3 is made up of 14 amino acids. In nucleotides, the CDR3 is TGTGCCAGCAGCTCTACAGCGAACACCGGGGAGCTGTTTTTT. Amino acids: CASSSTANTGELFF. The complete variable domain, with remaining parts taken from reference TRBV7-7 and TRBJ2-2, reads GAGVSQSPRYKVTKRGQDVTLRCDPISSHATLYWYQQALGQGPEFLTYFNYEAQPDKSGLPSDRFSAERPEGSISTLTIQRTEQRDSAMYRCASSSTANTGELFFGEGSRLTVL.

The CDR3: CASSKDRATGYGYTF. For the CDR3, the DNA is TGTGCCAGTAGTAAGGACAGGGCGACGGGCTATGGCTACACCTTC. V usage is TRBV19 and J usage is TRBJ1-2, with 8 positions matching TRBD1. Trimming at V came to 4 bases and at J to 4 bases, leaving 8 bases not matched to a gene. The CDR3 is made up of 15 amino acids. In germline, CDR1 is LNHDA, CDR2 SQIVND (reference sequence).

This clonotype was observed a handful of times. The chain joins TRBV6-1 to TRBJ2-3; the match to TRBD2 covers 12 bases. The CDR3 consists of 15 residues. The trim removed 2 bases at V and 4 bases at J, leaving 1 base unmatched. Per the germline V gene, CDR1 is MNHNS and CDR2 is SASEGT. CDR3 DNA sequence: TGTGCCAGCAGTGAACTAGCGGGGGGGCCAGATACGCAGTATTTT. It codes for CASSELAGGPDTQYF.

This clonotype is deemed medium-sized. The chain has TRBV7-8 and TRBJ2-7; 9 bases are a match to TRBD2. Germline V gene lookup returns CDR1 SGHVS and CDR2 FQNEAQ. The CDR3 length is 14 residues. The V segment lost 5 bases and the J segment 3 bases; nucleotides outside the gene matches: 5. CDR3 in amino acids: CASSLSGSGYEQYF. The CDR3 DNA is TGTGCCAGCAGCCTTAGCGGGAGTGGCTACGAGCAGTACTTC. Together with reference TRBV7-8 and TRBJ2-7, the CDR3 gives the full variable domain: GAGVSQSPRYKVAKRGQDVALRCDPISGHVSLFWYQQALGQGPEFLTYFQNEAQLDKSGLPSDRFFAERPEGSVSTLKIQRTQQEDSAVYLCASSLSGSGYEQYFGPGTRLTVT.

The rearrangement links TRBV28 to TRBJ2-1, with 16 bases lining up with TRBD2. Germline V gene data show CDR1 as MDHEN and CDR2 as SYDVKM. This CDR3 has 15 amino acids. The V gene end was trimmed by 5 bases and the J gene end by 14 bases; junction bases not matched to a gene: 9. CDR3 protein: CASSPGLAGGLQEFF. DNA of the CDR3: TGTGCCAGCAGTCCGGGACTAGCGGGAGGGCTCCAGGAGTTCTTC.

This clonotype occurred a few times. This rearrangement joins TRBV5-1 to TRBJ1-6, with a possible D match to TRBD1 (6 bases). The germline V gene encodes CDR1 SGHRS and CDR2 YFSETQ. The CDR3 is made up of 14 amino acids. V was shortened by 4 bases and J by 8 bases, with 13 bases between the two germline ends. For the CDR3, the DNA is TGCGCCAGCAGCATCCCGGGACAAGATTCACCCCTCCACTTT. Encoded protein: CASSIPGQDSPLHF.

The CDR3 region is CASTEGGRVVYTF. Written as DNA, the CDR3 is TGTGCCAGCACCGAAGGGGGCCGAGTTGTCTACACCTTC. V gene TRBV2 combines with J gene TRBJ1-2, with 7 positions matching TRBD1. Germline CDR1 is SNHLY and CDR2 is FYNNEI. The junction had 12 bases not matched to a gene; V was cut back by 7 bases and J by 10 bases. The CDR3 is made up of 13 amino acids.

This clonotype was counted at least ten times. V is TRBV20-1 and J is TRBJ2-7; 9 bases align to TRBD1. The trim removed 4 bases at V and 4 bases at J, leaving 11 bases unmatched. There are 15 residues in the CDR3. Germline-derived CDR1 and CDR2 are DFQATT and SNEGSKA (reference sequence). DNA of the CDR3: TGCAGTGCTACCCTCGACAGGGGGGCAGGATACGAGCAGTACTTC. Translating it yields CSATLDRGAGYEQYF.

Judged by abundance, this clonotype is large. The chain couples TRBV20-1 to TRBJ1-5; possibly TRBD1 for D (5 bases). The V gene lost 6 bases and the J gene lost 7 bases, with 16 bases spanning the gap. CDR1 is DFQATT and CDR2 is SNEGSKA in the germline V gene (reference sequence). The CDR3 is made up of 13 amino acids. The CDR3 region has the DNA TGCAGTGCCCCAGGGCGGGACCGCCAGCCCCAGCATTTT. Translated: CSAPGRDRQPQHF.

The rearrangement uses TRBV19 and TRBJ1-1, with D uncertain. The CDR3 is made up of 14 amino acids. Per the germline V gene, CDR1 is LNHDA and CDR2 is SQIVND (reference sequence). Trimming took 6 bases from V and 2 from J, leaving 13 bases between them. The CDR3 DNA reads as TGTGCCAGTAGCGGAGGGCTTGATAACACTGAAGCTTTCTTT. This codes for CASSGGLDNTEAFF.

This clonotype has just a few counts. The gene calls are TRBV7-6 and TRBJ2-3, with 14 positions matching TRBD2. The CDR3 sequence is 18 residues long. The J segment lost 3 bases and the V segment lost 4 bases, leaving 9 bases of the junction unmatched. Germline V lookup: CDR1 SGHVS, CDR2 FNYEAQ. The CDR3: CASSWFGTSGGRTDTQYF. The CDR3 DNA reads as TGTGCCAGCAGCTGGTTTGGGACTAGCGGGGGCAGGACAGATACGCAGTATTTT.

This clonotype was seen more than once but under ten times. This sequence joins TRBV6-1 and TRBJ2-3; D not resolved. The CDR3 covers 14 residues. The germline V and J ends were trimmed by 3 bases and 1 base, with 8 bases remaining between them. CDR1 and CDR2 from the germline V gene are MNHNS and SASEGT. DNA for the CDR3: TGTGCCAGCAGTGACAGGTCCGGCACAGATACGCAGTATTTT. Protein product: CASSDRSGTDTQYF.

By sample fraction, this clonotype is medium-sized. The V and J genes are TRBV20-1 and TRBJ2-7; TRBD1 agrees at 11 bases. Germline CDR1 DFQATT, CDR2 SNEGSKA (reference sequence). The trim removed 3 bases at V and 5 bases at J, leaving 6 bases unmatched. CDR3 length equals 14 residues. The CDR3 coding sequence is TGCAGTGCTAGGGGGACAGGGGGTCTGAACGAGCAGTACTTC. Encoded protein: CSARGTGGLNEQYF.

This chain joins TRBV6-2 or TRBV6-3 and TRBJ2-1; no firm D call. CDR1 is MNHEY, CDR2 SVGEGT, per germline. This CDR3 is 14 amino acids long. Deletions cut 0 bases from V and 8 bases from J, with 11 bases between. CDR3 bases: TGTGCCAGCAGTTACTCCCGAGAAACGGATGAGCAGTTCTTC. It translates to CASSYSRETDEQFF.

The chain is built from TRBV4-3 and TRBJ2-1; 7 positions agree with TRBD1. The junction had 11 bases not matched to a gene; V was cut back by 0 bases and J by 0 bases. From germline, CDR1 is LGHNA and CDR2 YSLEER. The CDR3 extends over 19 amino acids. As DNA, the CDR3 is TGCGCCAGCAGCCAAGAACCCCCACAGGGGATCGGCTCCTACAATGAGCAGTTCTTC. As protein: CASSQEPPQGIGSYNEQFF.

The chain uses TRBV7-2 and TRBJ1-2; no firm D call. Trimming pared 2 bases from V and 4 bases from J, leaving 14 bases between. Germline CDR1 reads SGHTA; CDR2 reads FQGNSA. The CDR3 length is 15 residues. CDR3 in DNA: TGTGCCAGCAGCTTAAGGCGGGAACAGAGCTATGGCTACACCTTC. As protein: CASSLRREQSYGYTF. Full variable domain (outside the CDR3, taken from reference TRBV7-2 and TRBJ1-2): GAGVSQSPSNKVTEKGKDVELRCDPISGHTALYWYRQSLGQGLEFLIYFQGNSAPDKSGLPSDRFSAERTGGSVSTLTIQRTQQEDSAVYLCASSLRREQSYGYTFGSGTRLTVV.